This TCR beta chain was recovered during a study of beta chain features in type 1 diabetes. Points from the study as a whole: All four CD4+ subsets of Type 1 diabetes patients contained TCRB CDR3s that were moderately but significantly shorter. In comparison with healthy donors, patients had naive, central memory and Treg TCRB repertoires that appeared more similar.

Sequenced material consisted of expressed TCRB transcripts (all of the isolated RNA was reverse transcribed). This table comes from immunoSEQ multiplex PCR, and its TCRdb copy is limited to in-frame clones, with some not included. The table lists under 250,000 clones, roughly 14% of them singletons. On this clone: Its antigen is unidentified.

The source material was naive CD4+ T cells from blood. This clonotype was sampled from a woman in her thirties or forties in good health.

CDR3 nucleotides: TGTGCCAGCAGTCCCCGGGACAGGGGCTATGGCTACACCTTC. Translated: CASSPRDRGYGYTF. The rearrangement joins TRBV6-5 to TRBJ1-2, with 10 positions matching TRBD1. With V trimmed by 5 bases and J by 4 bases, 4 bases remained unmatched. The CDR3 runs to 14 residues. The germline gives CDR1 MNHEY, CDR2 SVGAGI.